Shown below are 29 T cell receptor beta chains from a single sample sequenced in a study of T cell repertoires in cytomegalovirus infection. No cognate antigen is known for these TCRs. A single record per CDR3 protein comes from TCRdb applying MiXCR to the reads. The sample has fewer than 900,000 distinct CDR3 sequences, around 29% seen once. The material was cultured CD8+ T cells from PBMCs, obtained from culture after CMV antigen stimulation. The origin of the receptors is a human donor in good health (CMV status not recorded). Some clones in this sample may be carry-over from other donors' samples.

The chain recombines TRBV2 with TRBJ2-7, with D perhaps TRBD2 (5 bases). The CDR3 length is 12 residues. Trimming left V 6 bases short and J 5 bases short, with 11 bases between. The V gene's germline CDR1 is SNHLY and CDR2 FYNNEI. CDR3: CASRGEINEQYV. The CDR3 nucleotides read TGTGCCAGCAGGGGAGAAATCAACGAGCAGTACGTC.

This clonotype was counted a few times. The chain joins TRBV4-3 to TRBJ2-4; D is ambiguous. V shed 8 bases and J shed 0 bases, with 11 bases lying between them. CDR1 and CDR2 from the germline V gene are LGHNA and YSLEER. This CDR3 has 14 amino acids. CDR3 coding DNA: TGCGCCAGCTCCGCGCGTTTAGCCAAAAACATTCAGTACTTC. Protein sequence: CASSARLAKNIQYF.

This clonotype was observed a few times. This sequence joins TRBV6-1 and TRBJ1-5; no clear D. Germline V gene sequence: CDR1 MNHNS, CDR2 SASEGT. The CDR3 has 15 residues. Trimming stripped 2 bases from V and 0 bases from J, with 8 bases between. CDR3 protein: CASSETAYSNQPQHF. The CDR3 DNA follows: TGTGCCAGCAGTGAAACCGCATATAGCAATCAGCCCCAGCATTTT.

The V gene is TRBV5-4, the J gene TRBJ2-1, with D maybe TRBD2 (6 bases). CDR3 length equals 15 residues. With 9 bases removed from V and 7 bases from J, the gap between germline ends came to 23 bases. Germline-derived CDR1 and CDR2 are SGHNT and YYREEE (reference sequence). The CDR3 bases are TGTGCCACATACCCCTTTACGGGTGGGAGGAATGAGCAGTTCTTC. Its translation: CATYPFTGGRNEQFF.

The J gene is TRBJ2-7, the V gene TRBV12-3 or TRBV12-4, with D maybe TRBD1 (6 bases). The CDR3 spans 14 residues. V was shortened by 4 bases and J by 2 bases, with 12 bases between the two germline ends. The CDR3 region is CASSSPGHPYEQYF. The DNA for the CDR3 is TGTGCCAGCAGTTCTCCGGGACACCCCTACGAGCAGTACTTC.

The V gene is TRBV27, the J gene TRBJ1-2; possible D gene TRBD1, 5 bases. The CDR3 is 14 amino acids. Germline lookup yields CDR1 MNHEY and CDR2 SMNVEV (reference sequence). The ends were cut back, 3 bases at V and 2 bases at J, with 10 bases in the middle. This CDR3 is CASSFGRQNYGYTF. The CDR3 DNA reads as TGTGCCAGCAGTTTCGGTCGACAGAACTATGGCTACACCTTC.

The chain combines TRBV5-1 with TRBJ2-1, with D possibly TRBD1 on 7 matching bases. Trimming left V 4 bases short and J 8 bases short, with 19 bases between. Germline V gene data show CDR1 as SGHRS and CDR2 as YFSETQ. This CDR3 has 15 amino acids. CDR3 DNA: TGCGCCAGCAGCCCCGGGACAGCGTGGGGGGATGAGCAGTTCTTC. Its translation: CASSPGTAWGDEQFF.

The V gene is TRBV19, the J gene TRBJ1-1; TRBD1 is a possible D gene (6 bases). The CDR3 covers 14 residues. The germline CDR1 and CDR2 sequences are LNHDA and SQIVND (reference sequence). V lost 4 bases, J lost 5 bases, and 14 bases lay in between. CDR3 sequence: CASSKRGGWTEAFF. The CDR3 nucleotides read TGTGCCAGTAGTAAACGGGGGGGCTGGACTGAAGCTTTCTTT.

The chain has TRBV7-9 and TRBJ2-3, with 8 positions matching TRBD2. The V gene end was trimmed by 5 bases and the J gene end by 4 bases; junction bases not matched to a gene: 8. The CDR3 loop spans 15 amino acids. CDR1 is SEHNR, CDR2 FQNEAQ, per germline (reference sequence). DNA for the CDR3: TGTGCCAGCAGCCTTAGCGGGGCCGGCCCAGATACGCAGTATTTT. Translation gives CASSLSGAGPDTQYF.

This rearrangement joins TRBV24-1 to TRBJ2-1, with 11 nucleotides matching TRBD2. Trimming at V came to 4 bases and at J to 6 bases, leaving 1 base not matched to a gene. CDR1 is KGHDR and CDR2 is SFDVKD in the germline V gene. The CDR3 covers 14 residues. The CDR3 reads CATSDLAGGNEQFF. CDR3 DNA: TGTGCCACCAGTGACCTAGCGGGGGGCAATGAGCAGTTCTTC.

This clonotype was seen many times. The chain links TRBV14 to TRBJ2-7; the D is unclear. Germline V gives CDR1 SGHDN, CDR2 FVKESK. V lost 0 bases to trimming and J lost 2 bases, with 11 bases between them. The CDR3 sequence is 15 residues long. The CDR3, as DNA: TGTGCCAGCAGCCAAGATAATGGCAGGACCTACGAGCAGTACTTC. Protein product: CASSQDNGRTYEQYF.

The J gene is TRBJ1-5, the V gene TRBV20-1; possibly TRBD1 for D (5 bases). Germline CDR1 and CDR2: DFQATT and SNEGSKA (reference sequence). CDR3 length: 14 residues. The V and J ends lost 2 bases and 4 bases respectively, with 12 bases between them. CDR3 DNA sequence: TGCAGTGCTAGAAGTACAGGTGCTAATCAGCCCCAGCATTTT. The encoded protein is CSARSTGANQPQHF.

The chain employs TRBV6-5 and TRBJ2-2; D is unclear. The length of the CDR3 is 13 residues. Trimming cost V 3 bases and J 7 bases, with 9 bases left between them. Germline CDR1 is MNHEY and CDR2 is SVGAGI. The CDR3 is CASSYSGFGELFF. CDR3 nucleotide sequence: TGTGCCAGCAGTTATTCGGGTTTCGGGGAGCTGTTTTTT.

CDR3 residues: CASSLRGAFYGYTF. The CDR3 DNA follows: TGTGCCAGCAGCCTCCGGGGCGCATTCTATGGCTACACCTTC. The chain couples TRBV27 to TRBJ1-2; D perhaps matches TRBD1 (5 bases). This CDR3 has 14 amino acids. Germline-derived CDR1 and CDR2 are MNHEY and SMNVEV (reference sequence). V lost 6 bases and J lost 4, with 15 bases in between.

J is TRBJ1-1 and V is TRBV7-9; 9 positions agree with TRBD1. V dropped 4 bases and J dropped 5; count of bases not matched to a gene: 8. The V gene's germline CDR1 is SEHNR and CDR2 FQNEAQ (reference sequence). The CDR3 totals 15 residues. The CDR3 sequence: CASSSPLTGGTEAFF. The DNA of the CDR3 is TGTGCCAGCAGCTCCCCCCTGACAGGGGGTACTGAAGCTTTCTTT.

This sequence joins TRBV7-9 and TRBJ2-7, with TRBD1 matching over 10 bases. The junction had 8 bases not matched to a gene; V was cut back by 4 bases and J by 2 bases. CDR3 length: 16 amino acids. Germline V gene lookup returns CDR1 SEHNR and CDR2 FQNEAQ (reference sequence). The CDR3 loop is CASSYPGTGATYEQYF. The CDR3 nucleotides read TGTGCCAGCAGCTACCCCGGGACAGGGGCCACCTACGAGCAGTACTTC.

Many counts were recorded for this clonotype. The CDR3 loop is CASSSGTIGTDTQYF. The CDR3 DNA sequence: TGTGCCAGCAGCTCCGGGACAATTGGCACAGATACGCAGTATTTT. V and J are TRBV7-2 and TRBJ2-3, with D possibly being TRBD1 (6 bases). The CDR3 contains 15 residues. The V gene's germline CDR1 is SGHTA and CDR2 FQGNSA. The V gene lost 4 bases and the J gene lost 1 base, with 12 bases spanning the gap.

This clonotype was counted a few times. J is TRBJ2-3 and V is TRBV5-6; D possibly matches TRBD1 or TRBD2 (6 bases each). The germline V gene has CDR1 SGHDT and CDR2 YYEEEE. The CDR3 loop spans 13 amino acids. The ends were cut back, 6 bases at V and 4 bases at J, with 12 bases in the middle. The CDR3 region is CASNSGGPDTQYF. The CDR3 DNA sequence: TGTGCCAGCAACTCCGGGGGCCCAGATACGCAGTATTTT.

This clonotype was detected only a few times. V usage is TRBV19 and J usage is TRBJ2-7; no reliable D call. Looked up from germline, CDR1 is LNHDA and CDR2 is SQIVND (reference sequence). This CDR3 has 15 residues. The ends were cut back, 5 bases at V and 1 base at J, with 15 bases in the middle. The CDR3 DNA sequence: TGTGCCAGTAGTGGACCCGGCGATCCTTCCTACGAGCAGTACTTC. Encoded protein: CASSGPGDPSYEQYF.

This clonotype was counted many times. This chain links TRBV6-1 with TRBJ2-1; TRBD1 aligns across 9 bases. The CDR3 length is 15 residues. Trimming took 3 bases from V and 3 from J; bases not matched to a gene: 3. CDR1 MNHNS and CDR2 SASEGT come from the germline V gene. CDR3 bases: TGTGCCAGCAGTGAGGAGACAGGGGGCTACAATGAGCAGTTCTTC. Translating it yields CASSEETGGYNEQFF.

The genes are TRBV29-1 and TRBJ1-1; a weak D match, TRBD1 (6 bases). The V gene's germline CDR1 is SQVTM and CDR2 ANQGSEA. The CDR3 length is 14 residues. Trimming removed 7 bases at V and 2 bases at J, with 17 bases between. The CDR3 protein is CSATPGVSNTEAFF. CDR3 sequence (DNA): TGCAGCGCTACCCCAGGGGTGAGTAACACTGAAGCTTTCTTT. The entire variable domain, with the rest obtained from reference TRBV29-1 and TRBJ1-1, is as follows: SAVISQKPSRDICQRGTSLTIQCQVDSQVTMMFWYRQQPGQSLTLIATANQGSEATYESGFVIDKFPISRPNLTFSTLTVSNMSPEDSSIYLCSATPGVSNTEAFFGQGTRLTVV.

This chain links TRBV27 with TRBJ1-2; 9 bases align to TRBD1. With 5 bases clipped from V and 2 bases from J, the junction kept 9 bases outside the gene matches. CDR3 size: 16 residues. Per the germline V gene, CDR1 is MNHEY and CDR2 is SMNVEV (reference sequence). The CDR3 DNA is TGTGCCAGCAGTGGGACAGGGATTTCGTTAAACTATGGCTACACCTTC. Its protein product is CASSGTGISLNYGYTF.

The table lists this clonotype with a few counts. J is TRBJ1-5 and V is TRBV24-1; the D gene is possibly TRBD1 (5 bases). The length of the CDR3 is 15 residues. V was cut by 5 bases and J by 1 base, with 11 bases left in between. The germline gives CDR1 KGHDR, CDR2 SFDVKD. CDR3 protein: CATSGSRDSNQPQHF. Written as DNA, the CDR3 is TGTGCCACCAGTGGTAGCCGGGACAGCAATCAGCCCCAGCATTTT.

The chain carries TRBV7-9 and TRBJ2-1, with 8 positions matching TRBD2. CDR3 size: 14 residues. V lost 0 bases, J lost 8 bases, and 3 bases stayed unmatched. Germline loops: CDR1 SEHNR, CDR2 FQNEAQ (reference sequence). As DNA, the CDR3 is TGTGCCAGCAGCTTAGCGCGGGAGGTTGATGAGCAGTTCTTC. Protein: CASSLAREVDEQFF.

This clonotype occurred many times. The chain recombines TRBV6-5 with TRBJ2-2; D perhaps matches TRBD1 (7 bases). Germline loops: CDR1 MNHEY, CDR2 SVGAGI. Trimming took off 2 bases at V and 5 bases at J, with 18 bases between the two ends. There are 17 residues in the CDR3. The CDR3 region is CASSYRRGRMLTGELFF. DNA of the CDR3: TGTGCCAGCAGTTACAGGAGGGGGCGCATGTTGACCGGGGAGCTGTTTTTT.

This clonotype was seen a few times. The chain recombines TRBV6-5 with TRBJ1-6; D is perhaps TRBD1 (6 bases). Germline loops: CDR1 MNHEY, CDR2 SVGAGI. This CDR3 contains 17 residues. Trimming removed 0 bases at V and 1 base at J, with 10 bases between. The CDR3 DNA follows: TGTGCCAGCAGTTACTCAAGGGGGGCGTCCTATAATTCACCCCTCCACTTT. It yields the protein CASSYSRGASYNSPLHF.

This rearrangement joins TRBV20-1 to TRBJ2-7, with D tentatively TRBD2 (6 bases). Germline V gene lookup returns CDR1 DFQATT and CDR2 SNEGSKA (reference sequence). The germline V and J ends were trimmed by 2 bases and 5 bases, with 19 bases remaining between them. This CDR3 has 15 residues. The CDR3 region has the DNA TGCAGTGCTAGACCTCCGGGACTGGGTATCAACGAGCAGTACGTC. This translates into CSARPPGLGINEQYV.

The rearrangement joins TRBV19 to TRBJ2-1, with D possibly matching TRBD1 (7 bases). The CDR3 covers 14 residues. The V end was cut by 5 bases, the J end by 12 bases, with 20 bases between. CDR1 and CDR2 from the germline V gene are LNHDA and SQIVND (reference sequence). This chain's CDR3 is CASSWGDSGLGQFF. CDR3 in DNA: TGTGCCAGTAGTTGGGGGGACAGTGGTTTGGGGCAGTTCTTC.

About this clonotype itself: A much more abundant neighbour one base away suggests this may be a read error. The chain links TRBV12-3 or TRBV12-4 to TRBJ1-2; TRBD1 matches at 8 bases. J lost 2 bases, V lost 7 bases, and 9 bases had no gene match. The CDR3 contains 15 residues. Written as DNA, the CDR3 is TGTGCCAGCAACGACCCAGGGGGCGCGAACTATGGCTACACCTTC. This translates into CASNDPGGANYGYTF.